This T cell receptor (beta chain) stems from a study of post-analysis software for immune sequencing data. On the study more broadly: Disease courses included relapsing-remitting, secondary progressive and progressive-relapsing multiple sclerosis. Study results and caveats: Multiple sclerosis was associated with a significant reduction in normalized Chao1 diversity relative to controls. The five TRBV segments detected at higher frequency in patients than in controls included TRBV5-6, TRBV5-1 and TRBV20-1.

Concerning this clonotype: Its matching antigen is unknown.

Germline values: CDR1 SQVTM, CDR2 ANQGSEA. The V and J ends lost 3 bases and 4 bases respectively, with 19 bases between them. The CDR3 extends over 15 amino acids. TCR beta cDNA libraries had unique molecular identifiers. It was from roughly 1 to 10 million T cells that 450,000 to 550,000 cDNA molecules came. MiXCR, run by TCRdb on the PCR reads, gives a single entry per CDR3 protein. The table includes 750,000 to 950,000 distinct CDR3 sequences, about 50% detected once. The sequencing input was blood. The receptor's source is a girl aged 10 to 17 with multiple sclerosis. The rearrangement uses TRBV29-1 and TRBJ2-7, with TRBD1 as a possible D gene (6 bases). The CDR3: CSVDYIGGAGYEQYF. The CDR3 nucleotides are TGCAGCGTTGATTATATTGGGGGCGCGGGTTACGAGCAGTACTTC.